The sequence of this T cell receptor (beta chain) was determined in a study of T cell changes during pregnancy in multiple sclerosis. TCRdb keeps only in-frame clones here, not all; method: immunoSEQ multiplex PCR. This table holds 70,000 to 95,000 clones, around 93% found once. Germline V gene lookup returns CDR1 SGHTA and CDR2 FQGNSA. Trimming took 5 bases from V and 4 from J; bases not matched to a gene: 8. The CDR3 is 15 residues long. The sample consisted of peripheral blood, taken in the second trimester of pregnancy. This sequence originates from a female donor in good health, enrolled as a control in a pregnancy study. The V and J genes are TRBV7-2 and TRBJ2-3, with 8 bases fitting TRBD2. The CDR3 here is CASSISGGHADTQYF. The CDR3 DNA sequence: TGTGCCAGCAGCATCAGCGGGGGTCACGCAGATACGCAGTATTTT.